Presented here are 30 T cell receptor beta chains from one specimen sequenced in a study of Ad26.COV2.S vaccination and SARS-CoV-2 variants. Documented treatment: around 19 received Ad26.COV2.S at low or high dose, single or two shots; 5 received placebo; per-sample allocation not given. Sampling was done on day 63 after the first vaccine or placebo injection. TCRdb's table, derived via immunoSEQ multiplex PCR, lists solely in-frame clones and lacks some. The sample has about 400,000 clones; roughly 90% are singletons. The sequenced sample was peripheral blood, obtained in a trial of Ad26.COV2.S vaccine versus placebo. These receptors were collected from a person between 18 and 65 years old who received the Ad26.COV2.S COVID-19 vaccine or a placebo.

For the CDR3, the DNA is TGTGCCAGCAGCCCCCAGACAGGGCGCACAGATACGCAGTATTTT. Translated: CASSPQTGRTDTQYF. The chain is built from TRBV7-3 and TRBJ2-3; 7 bases match TRBD1. The trim removed 5 bases at V and 1 base at J, leaving 6 bases unmatched. This CDR3 spans 15 amino acids. Per germline, CDR1 SGHTA and CDR2 FQGTGA. The full variable domain, its missing parts supplied by reference TRBV7-3 and TRBJ2-3, is GAGVSQTPSNKVTEKGKYVELRCDPISGHTALYWYRQSLGQGPEFLIYFQGTGAADDSGLPNDRFFAVRPEGSVSTLKIQRTERGDSAVYLCASSPQTGRTDTQYFGPGTRLTVL.

CDR3 in amino acids: CASSEAAAQGYGYTF. The DNA of the CDR3 is TGTGCCAGCAGTGAGGCCGCAGCACAGGGATACGGCTACACCTTC. The J gene is TRBJ1-2, the V gene TRBV6-1; a possible D gene is TRBD1 (6 bases). V dropped 3 bases and J dropped 8 bases, with 19 bases sitting between them. CDR1 is MNHNS, CDR2 SASEGT, per germline. The CDR3 has 15 amino acids.

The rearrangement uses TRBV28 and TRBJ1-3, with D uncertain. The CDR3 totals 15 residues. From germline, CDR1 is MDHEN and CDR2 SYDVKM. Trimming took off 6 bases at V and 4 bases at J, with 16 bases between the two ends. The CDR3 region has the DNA TGTGCCAGCAGGACCTCCGGAGGACGGGGAAACACCATATATTTT. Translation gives CASRTSGGRGNTIYF.

CDR3 sequence (DNA): TGTGCCAGCAGTCACCCGGGACAGGGGTATAATGAGCAGTTCTTC. Translating gives CASSHPGQGYNEQFF. The chain recombines TRBV3-1 (or the pseudogene TRBV3-2) with TRBJ2-1; 10 bases line up with TRBD1. Per the germline V gene, CDR1 is LGHDT and CDR2 is YNNKEL (reference sequence). This CDR3 spans 15 amino acids. The J segment lost 7 bases and the V segment lost 6 bases, leaving 9 bases of the junction unmatched.

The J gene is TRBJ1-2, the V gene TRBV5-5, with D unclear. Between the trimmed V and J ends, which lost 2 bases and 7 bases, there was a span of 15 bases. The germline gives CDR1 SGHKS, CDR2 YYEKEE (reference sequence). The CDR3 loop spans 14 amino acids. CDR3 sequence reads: CASSLVGGGGGYTF. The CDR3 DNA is TGTGCCAGCAGCTTAGTTGGAGGTGGTGGTGGCTACACCTTC.

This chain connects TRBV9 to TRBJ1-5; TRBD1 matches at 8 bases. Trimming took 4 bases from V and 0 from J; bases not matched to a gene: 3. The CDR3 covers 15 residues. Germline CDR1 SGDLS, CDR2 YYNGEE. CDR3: CASSLQGDSNQPQHF. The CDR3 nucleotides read TGTGCCAGCAGCTTACAGGGGGATAGCAATCAGCCCCAGCATTTT.

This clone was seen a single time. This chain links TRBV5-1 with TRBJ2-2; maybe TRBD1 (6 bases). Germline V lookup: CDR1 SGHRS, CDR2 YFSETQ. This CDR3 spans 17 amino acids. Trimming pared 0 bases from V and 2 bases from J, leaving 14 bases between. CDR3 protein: CASSLAFGGYNTGELFF. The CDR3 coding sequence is TGCGCCAGCAGCTTGGCCTTTGGGGGCTATAACACCGGGGAGCTGTTTTTT. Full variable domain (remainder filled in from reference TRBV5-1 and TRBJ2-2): KAGVTQTPRYLIKTRGQQVTLSCSPISGHRSVSWYQQTPGQGLQFLFEYFSETQRNKGNFPGRFSGRQFSNSRSEMNVSTLELGDSALYLCASSLAFGGYNTGELFFGEGSRLTVL.

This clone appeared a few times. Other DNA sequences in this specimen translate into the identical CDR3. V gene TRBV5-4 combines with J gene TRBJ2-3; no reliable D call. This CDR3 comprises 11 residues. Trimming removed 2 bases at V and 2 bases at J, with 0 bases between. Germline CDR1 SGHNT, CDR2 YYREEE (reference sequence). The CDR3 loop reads CASSFTDTQYF. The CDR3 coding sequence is TGTGCCAGCAGCTTCACAGATACGCAGTATTTT.

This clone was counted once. CDR3 loop: CASSEGGYGETQYF. CDR3 DNA: TGTGCCAGTAGTGAGGGGGGATATGGAGAGACCCAGTACTTC. The genes are TRBV19 and TRBJ2-5; tentatively, D is TRBD1 or TRBD2 (6 bases each). There are 14 residues in the CDR3. V lost 5 bases to trimming and J lost 4 bases, with 14 bases between them. Germline V lookup: CDR1 LNHDA, CDR2 SQIVND (reference sequence).

The DNA for the CDR3 is TGTGCCACCATGAGGAGTCCGGCCGAGCAGTACTTC. Translated: CATMRSPAEQYF. The chain combines TRBV24-1 with TRBJ2-7; no clear D gene. CDR3 length: 12 residues. The V end lost 8 bases, the J end lost 6 bases, and 13 bases lay between the germline ends. Per the germline V gene, CDR1 is KGHDR and CDR2 is SFDVKD.

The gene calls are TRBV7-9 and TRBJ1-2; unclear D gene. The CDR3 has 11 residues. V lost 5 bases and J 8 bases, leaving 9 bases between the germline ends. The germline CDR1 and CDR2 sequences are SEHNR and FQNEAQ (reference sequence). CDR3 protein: CASSQNDGYTF. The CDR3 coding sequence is TGTGCCAGCAGCCAGAACGACGGCTACACCTTC.

For the CDR3, the DNA is TGTGCCAGCAGTTCTAGCGGGGCCTCCTACGAGCAGTACTTC. Protein: CASSSSGASYEQYF. This rearrangement joins TRBV6-2 or TRBV6-3 to TRBJ2-7; 9 bases agree with TRBD2. J lost 0 bases, V lost 4 bases, and 1 base had no gene match. CDR1 is MNHEY, CDR2 SVGEGT, per germline. The CDR3 runs to 14 residues.

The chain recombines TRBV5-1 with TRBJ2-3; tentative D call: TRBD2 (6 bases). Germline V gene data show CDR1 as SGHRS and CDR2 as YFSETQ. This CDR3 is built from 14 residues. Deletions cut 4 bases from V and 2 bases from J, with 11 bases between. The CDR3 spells CASSKGLDTDTQYF. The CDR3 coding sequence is TGCGCCAGCAGCAAGGGACTCGACACAGATACGCAGTATTTT.

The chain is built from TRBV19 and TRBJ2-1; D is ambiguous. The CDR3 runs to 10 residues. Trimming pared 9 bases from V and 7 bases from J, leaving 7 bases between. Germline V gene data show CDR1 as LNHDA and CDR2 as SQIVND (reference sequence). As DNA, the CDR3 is TGTGCCAGCGGTTTGAATGAGCAGTTCTTC. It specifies CASGLNEQFF.

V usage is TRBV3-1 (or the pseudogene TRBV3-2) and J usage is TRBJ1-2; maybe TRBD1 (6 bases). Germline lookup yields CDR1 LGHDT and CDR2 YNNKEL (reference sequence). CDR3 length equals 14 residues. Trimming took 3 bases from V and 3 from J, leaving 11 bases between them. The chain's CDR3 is CASSHRGLHYGYTF. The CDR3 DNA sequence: TGTGCCAGCAGCCACCGGGGGCTCCACTATGGCTACACCTTC.

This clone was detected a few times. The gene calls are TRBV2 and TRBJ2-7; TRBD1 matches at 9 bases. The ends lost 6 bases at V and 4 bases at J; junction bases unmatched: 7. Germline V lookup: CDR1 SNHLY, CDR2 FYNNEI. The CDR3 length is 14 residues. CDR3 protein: CASSETGGGYEQYF. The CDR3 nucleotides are TGTGCCAGCAGCGAAACAGGGGGCGGGTACGAGCAGTACTTC.

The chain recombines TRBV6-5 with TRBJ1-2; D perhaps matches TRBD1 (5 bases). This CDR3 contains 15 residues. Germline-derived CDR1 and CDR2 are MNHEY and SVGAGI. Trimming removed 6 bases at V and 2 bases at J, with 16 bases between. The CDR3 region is CASRRQIAPNYGYTF. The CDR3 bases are TGTGCCAGCAGACGACAGATCGCTCCAAACTATGGCTACACCTTC.

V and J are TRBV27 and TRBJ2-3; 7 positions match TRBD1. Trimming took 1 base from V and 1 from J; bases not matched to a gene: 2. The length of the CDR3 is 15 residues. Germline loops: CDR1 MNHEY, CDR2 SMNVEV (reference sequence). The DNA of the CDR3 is TGTGCCAGCAGTTTATTGGACAGGCGCACAGATACGCAGTATTTT. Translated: CASSLLDRRTDTQYF.

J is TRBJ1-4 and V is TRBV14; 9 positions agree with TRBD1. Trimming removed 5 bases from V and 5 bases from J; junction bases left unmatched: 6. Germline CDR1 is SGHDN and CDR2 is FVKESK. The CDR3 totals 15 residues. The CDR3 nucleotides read TGTGCCAGCAGCGTCTCACAGGGGGCGAATGAAAAACTGTTTTTT. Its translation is CASSVSQGANEKLFF.

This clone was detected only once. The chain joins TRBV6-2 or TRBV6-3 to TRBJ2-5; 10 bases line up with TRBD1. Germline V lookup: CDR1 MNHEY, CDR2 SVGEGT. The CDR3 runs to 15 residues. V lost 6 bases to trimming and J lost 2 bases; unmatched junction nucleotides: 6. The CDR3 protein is CASSEGQGSQETQYF. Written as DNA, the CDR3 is TGTGCCAGCAGCGAGGGACAGGGGAGTCAAGAGACCCAGTACTTC.

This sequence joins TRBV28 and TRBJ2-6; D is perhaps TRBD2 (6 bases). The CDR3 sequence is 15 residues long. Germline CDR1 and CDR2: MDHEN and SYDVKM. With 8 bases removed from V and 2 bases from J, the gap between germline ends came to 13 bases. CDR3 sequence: CASSETGAGANVLTF. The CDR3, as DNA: TGTGCCAGCTCTGAAACGGGGGCTGGGGCCAACGTCCTGACTTTC.

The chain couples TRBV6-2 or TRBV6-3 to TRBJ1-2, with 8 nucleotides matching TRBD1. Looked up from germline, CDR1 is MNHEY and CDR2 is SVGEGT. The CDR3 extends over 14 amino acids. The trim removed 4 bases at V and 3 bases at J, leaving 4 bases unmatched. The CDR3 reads CASSSGGIDYGYTF. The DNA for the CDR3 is TGTGCCAGCAGTTCAGGGGGCATCGACTATGGCTACACCTTC.

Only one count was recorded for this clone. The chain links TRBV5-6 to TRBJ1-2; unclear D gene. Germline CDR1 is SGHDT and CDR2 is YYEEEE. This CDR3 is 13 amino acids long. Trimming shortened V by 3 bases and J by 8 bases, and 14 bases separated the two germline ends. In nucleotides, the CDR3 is TGTGCCAGCAGCTCAACCTATCTGGGGGGCTACACCTTC. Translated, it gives CASSSTYLGGYTF.

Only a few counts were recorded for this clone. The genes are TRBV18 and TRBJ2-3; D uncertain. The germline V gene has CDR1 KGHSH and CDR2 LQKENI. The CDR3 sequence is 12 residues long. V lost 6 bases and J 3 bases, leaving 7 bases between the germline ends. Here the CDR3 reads CASSEGTDTQYF. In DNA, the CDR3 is TGTGCCAGCTCGGAAGGGACAGATACGCAGTATTTT.

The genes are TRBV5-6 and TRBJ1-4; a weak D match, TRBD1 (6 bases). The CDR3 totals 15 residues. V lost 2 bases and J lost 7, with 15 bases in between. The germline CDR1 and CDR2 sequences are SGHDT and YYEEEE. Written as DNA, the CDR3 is TGTGCCAGCAGCTTAAAAGTTACACAGGGTGAAAAACTGTTTTTT. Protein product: CASSLKVTQGEKLFF.

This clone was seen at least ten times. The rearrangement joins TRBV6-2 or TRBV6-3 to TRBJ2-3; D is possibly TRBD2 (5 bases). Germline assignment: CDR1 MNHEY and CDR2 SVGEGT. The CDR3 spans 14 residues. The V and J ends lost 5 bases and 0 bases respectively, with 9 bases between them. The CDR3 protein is CASSRRESTDTQYF. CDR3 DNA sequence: TGTGCCAGCAGTAGACGGGAAAGCACAGATACGCAGTATTTT.

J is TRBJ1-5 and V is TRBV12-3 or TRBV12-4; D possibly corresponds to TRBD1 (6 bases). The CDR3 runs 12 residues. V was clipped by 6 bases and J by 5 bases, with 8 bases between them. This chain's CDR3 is CASSGQYQPQHF. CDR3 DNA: TGTGCCAGCAGCGGACAGTATCAGCCCCAGCATTTT.

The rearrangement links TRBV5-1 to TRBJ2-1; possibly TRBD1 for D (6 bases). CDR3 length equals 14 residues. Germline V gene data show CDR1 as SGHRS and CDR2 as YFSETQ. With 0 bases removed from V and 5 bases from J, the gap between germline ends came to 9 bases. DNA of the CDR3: TGCGCCAGCAGCTTGGTTGCAGGGGACAATGAGCAGTTCTTC. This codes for CASSLVAGDNEQFF.

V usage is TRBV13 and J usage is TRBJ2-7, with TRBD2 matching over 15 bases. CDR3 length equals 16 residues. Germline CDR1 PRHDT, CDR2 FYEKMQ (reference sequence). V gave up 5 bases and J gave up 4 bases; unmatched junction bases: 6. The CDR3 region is CASSPKGTSGGYEQYF. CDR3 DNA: TGTGCCAGCAGCCCAAAAGGGACTAGCGGGGGGTACGAGCAGTACTTC.

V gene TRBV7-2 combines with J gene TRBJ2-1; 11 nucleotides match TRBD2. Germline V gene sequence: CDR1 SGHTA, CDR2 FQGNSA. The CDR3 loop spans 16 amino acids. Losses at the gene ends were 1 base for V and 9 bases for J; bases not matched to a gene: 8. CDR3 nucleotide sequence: TGTGCCAGCAGCTTAGTTGGTAGCGGGGGGGCCATTGAGCAGTTCTTC. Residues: CASSLVGSGGAIEQFF.